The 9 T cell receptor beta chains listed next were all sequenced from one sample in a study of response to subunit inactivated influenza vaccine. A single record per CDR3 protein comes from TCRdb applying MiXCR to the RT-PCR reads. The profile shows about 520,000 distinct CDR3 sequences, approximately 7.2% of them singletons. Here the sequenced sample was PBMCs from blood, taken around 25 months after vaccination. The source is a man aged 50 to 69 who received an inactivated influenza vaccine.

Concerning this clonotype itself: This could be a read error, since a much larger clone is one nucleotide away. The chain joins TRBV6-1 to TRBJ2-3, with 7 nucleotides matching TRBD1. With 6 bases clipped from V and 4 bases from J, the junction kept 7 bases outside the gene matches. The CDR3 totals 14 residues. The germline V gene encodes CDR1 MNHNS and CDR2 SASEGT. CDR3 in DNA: TGTGCCAGCAGCACGACAGGGTGGGCAGATACGCAGTATTTT. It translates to CASSTTGWADTQYF.

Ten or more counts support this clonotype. CDR3 coding DNA: TGCGCCAGCAGCCCTCGGACAGCTAACTATGGCTACACCTTC. Translating gives CASSPRTANYGYTF. J is TRBJ1-2 and V is TRBV5-1; TRBD1 is a possible D gene (6 bases). Between the trimmed V and J ends, which lost 4 bases and 0 bases, there was a span of 10 bases. The length of the CDR3 is 14 residues. Germline lookup yields CDR1 SGHRS and CDR2 YFSETQ.

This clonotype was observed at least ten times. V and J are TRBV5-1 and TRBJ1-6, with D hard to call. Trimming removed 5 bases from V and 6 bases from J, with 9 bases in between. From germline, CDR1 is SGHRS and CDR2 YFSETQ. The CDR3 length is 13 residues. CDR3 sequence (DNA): TGCGCCAGCAGTCGGGAAAGTAATTCACCCCTCCACTTT. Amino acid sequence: CASSRESNSPLHF.

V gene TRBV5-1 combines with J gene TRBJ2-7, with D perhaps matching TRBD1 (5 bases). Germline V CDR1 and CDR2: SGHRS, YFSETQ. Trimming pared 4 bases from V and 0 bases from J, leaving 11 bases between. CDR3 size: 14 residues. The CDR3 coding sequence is TGCGCCAGCAGCATCTCGACAGACTCCTACGAGCAGTACTTC. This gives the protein CASSISTDSYEQYF.

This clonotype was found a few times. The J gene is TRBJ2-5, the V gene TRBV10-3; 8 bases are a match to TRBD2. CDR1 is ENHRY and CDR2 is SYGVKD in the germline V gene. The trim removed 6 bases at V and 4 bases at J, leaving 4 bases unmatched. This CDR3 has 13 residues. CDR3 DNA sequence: TGTGCCATCAGCTCGGGAGGGCGAGAGACCCAGTACTTC. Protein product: CAISSGGRETQYF.

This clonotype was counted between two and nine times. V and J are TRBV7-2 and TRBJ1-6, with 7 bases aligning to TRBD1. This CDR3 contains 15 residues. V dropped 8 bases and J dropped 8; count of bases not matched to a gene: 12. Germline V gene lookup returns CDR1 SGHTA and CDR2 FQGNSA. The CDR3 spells CASGARQGLDSPLHF. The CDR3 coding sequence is TGTGCCAGCGGGGCCCGACAGGGTTTGGATTCACCCCTCCACTTT.

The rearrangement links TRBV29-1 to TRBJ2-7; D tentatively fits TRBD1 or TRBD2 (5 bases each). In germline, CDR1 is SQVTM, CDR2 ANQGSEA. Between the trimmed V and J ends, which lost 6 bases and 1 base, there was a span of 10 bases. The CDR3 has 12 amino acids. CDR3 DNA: TGCAGCGTGGGGGAAAATTCCTACGAGCAGTACTTC. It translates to CSVGENSYEQYF.

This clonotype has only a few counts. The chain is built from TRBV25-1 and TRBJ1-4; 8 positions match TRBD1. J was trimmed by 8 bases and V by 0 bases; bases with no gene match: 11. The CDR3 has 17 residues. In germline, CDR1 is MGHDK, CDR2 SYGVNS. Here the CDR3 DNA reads TGTGCCAGCAGTGAATATCTAACAGGGGGGAGGAAAGAAAAACTGTTTTTT. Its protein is CASSEYLTGGRKEKLFF.

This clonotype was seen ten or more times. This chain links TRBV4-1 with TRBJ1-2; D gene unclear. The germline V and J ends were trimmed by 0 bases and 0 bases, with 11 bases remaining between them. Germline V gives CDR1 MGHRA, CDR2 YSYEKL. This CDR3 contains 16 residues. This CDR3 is CASSQDFSASNYGYTF. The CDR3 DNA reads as TGCGCCAGCAGCCAAGATTTTTCGGCGTCTAACTATGGCTACACCTTC.